This entry lists 22 T cell receptor beta chains sequenced from one sample in a study of PD-L1 blockade in urothelial cancer. Data came from immunoSEQ multiplex PCR; TCRdb stores just in-frame clones and leaves some out. The sample contains around 66,000 clones, around nine tenths of which appear only once. Time point: peripheral blood 6 weeks after treatment start. Sequenced here: PBMCs, sampled around atezolizumab (anti-PD-L1) treatment. The receptors come from a man between 60 and 75 years old with urothelial cancer.

This clone was observed a handful of times. The rearrangement joins TRBV9 to TRBJ2-7, with TRBD1 identical over 8 bases. The CDR3 has 16 amino acids. Germline values: CDR1 SGDLS, CDR2 YYNGEE. The V segment lost 0 bases and the J segment 0 bases; nucleotides outside the gene matches: 5. The CDR3 reads CASSVEQGVPSYEQYF. The CDR3, as DNA: TGTGCCAGCAGCGTAGAACAGGGGGTCCCCTCCTACGAGCAGTACTTC.

The chain couples TRBV30 to TRBJ2-2; D is possibly TRBD1 (6 bases). With 0 bases removed from V and 2 bases from J, the gap between germline ends came to 19 bases. The CDR3 spans 18 residues. Germline loops: CDR1 GTSNPN, CDR2 SVGIG (reference sequence). The CDR3 nucleotides are TGTGCCTGGAGTGTTAAGCTGACAGGACGACTAAACACCGGGGAGCTGTTTTTT. As protein: CAWSVKLTGRLNTGELFF. Complete variable domain (other parts from reference TRBV30 and TRBJ2-2): SQTIHQWPATLVQPVGSPLSLECTVEGTSNPNLYWYRQAAGRGLQLLFYSVGIGQISSEVPQNLSASRPQDRQFILSSKKLLLSDSGFYLCAWSVKLTGRLNTGELFFGEGSRLTVL.

The DNA for the CDR3 is TGTGCCAGCAGTGAAGCGATTTTTTCCAGAGGACAAGATACGCAGTATTTT. Amino acid sequence: CASSEAIFSRGQDTQYF. The V and J genes are TRBV6-1 and TRBJ2-3, with a weak D call TRBD1 (5 bases). This CDR3 region has 17 residues. Per germline, CDR1 MNHNS and CDR2 SASEGT. V was cut by 0 bases and J by 5 bases, with 18 bases left in between.

The V and J genes are TRBV29-1 and TRBJ2-7, with TRBD2 as a possible D gene (5 bases). The V gene lost 3 bases and the J gene lost 6 bases, with 21 bases spanning the gap. The CDR3 is 15 residues long. Germline V lookup: CDR1 SQVTM, CDR2 ANQGSEA. The CDR3 sequence is CSVEGPSPKGGEQYF. The CDR3 DNA reads as TGCAGCGTTGAGGGCCCTTCCCCAAAAGGAGGCGAGCAGTACTTC.

A few counts support this clone. The chain couples TRBV11-2 to TRBJ1-1; D is undetermined. The ends were cut back, 3 bases at V and 0 bases at J, with 8 bases in the middle. The CDR3 is 14 residues long. CDR1 and CDR2 (germline): SGHAT, FQNNGV. Here the CDR3 DNA reads TGTGCCAGCAGCTTGTCCCATTTGAACACTGAAGCTTTCTTT. The encoded protein is CASSLSHLNTEAFF.

This chain joins TRBV10-3 and TRBJ2-3, with a weak D call TRBD2 (5 bases). Between the trimmed V and J ends, which lost 6 bases and 2 bases, there was a span of 15 bases. Germline lookup yields CDR1 ENHRY and CDR2 SYGVKD. This CDR3 has 15 amino acids. The CDR3, as DNA: TGTGCCATCAGCCCTCCAGGAGGCTCCACAGATACGCAGTATTTT. Encoded protein: CAISPPGGSTDTQYF.

The chain uses TRBV6-6 and TRBJ2-1; the match to TRBD1 covers 11 bases. This CDR3 spans 16 amino acids. V lost 2 bases and J lost 8; bases outside the gene matches: 8. Germline values: CDR1 MNHNY, CDR2 SVGAGI (reference sequence). The CDR3 DNA sequence: TGTGCCAGCAGTTACATAGGACAGGGGGCGAAGGATGAGCAGTTCTTC. Translating it yields CASSYIGQGAKDEQFF.

Concerning this clone itself: An end of the junction differs from the germline gene, which may be a read error. The CDR3 protein is CASSAQQGANTF. CDR3 sequence (DNA): TGTGCCAGCAGTGCCCAACAGGGCGCCAATACGTTT. This chain links TRBV6-6 with TRBJ1-1; possibly TRBD1 for D (6 bases). Per the germline V gene, CDR1 is MNHNY and CDR2 is SVGAGI (reference sequence). This CDR3 has 12 amino acids.

V gene TRBV5-1 combines with J gene TRBJ2-7; 10 nucleotides align to TRBD1. J gave up 6 bases and V 3 bases, and 15 bases lay outside the gene matches. The germline CDR1 and CDR2 sequences are SGHRS and YFSETQ. The length of the CDR3 is 17 residues. As DNA, the CDR3 is TGCGCCAGCAGCTACCGGGACAGGGGAACTCCTGCGGGCGAGCAGTACTTC. It is translated as CASSYRDRGTPAGEQYF.

The chain is built from TRBV5-5 and TRBJ2-1; 10 positions agree with TRBD2. Germline V gene sequence: CDR1 SGHKS, CDR2 YYEKEE (reference sequence). V trimming: 5 bases; J trimming: 6 bases; junction bases outside the gene matches: 5. This CDR3 spans 14 amino acids. CDR3 coding DNA: TGTGCCAGCAGTACCTCTAGCGGGGGCAATGAGCAGTTCTTC. Translation: CASSTSSGGNEQFF.

This clone was counted once. This chain connects TRBV11-3 to TRBJ2-1; 10 bases line up with TRBD1. The trim removed 4 bases at V and 3 bases at J, leaving 9 bases unmatched. Looked up from germline, CDR1 is SGHNT and CDR2 is YENEEA. The CDR3 is 17 residues long. The CDR3 coding sequence is TGTGCCAGCAGCTCGGGCCCGCGGGACAGGGGCTACAATGAGCAGTTCTTC. As protein: CASSSGPRDRGYNEQFF.

The chain carries TRBV7-2 and TRBJ2-5; D is ambiguous. The CDR3 covers 12 residues. Germline values: CDR1 SGHTA, CDR2 FQGNSA. V lost 4 bases and J lost 5, with 8 bases in between. Here the CDR3 DNA reads TGTGCCAGCAGCTCCCTCGGGGAGACCCAGTACTTC. Protein sequence: CASSSLGETQYF. The whole variable domain, filled in from reference TRBV7-2 and TRBJ2-5, reads GAGVSQSPSNKVTEKGKDVELRCDPISGHTALYWYRQSLGQGLEFLIYFQGNSAPDKSGLPSDRFSAERTGGSVSTLTIQRTQQEDSAVYLCASSSLGETQYFGPGTRLLVL.

The CDR3 reads CASSFAGLDGNTIYF. CDR3 nucleotide sequence: TGCGCCAGCAGCTTTGCGGGGCTAGACGGAAACACCATATATTTT. The chain links TRBV5-1 to TRBJ1-3; D perhaps matches TRBD1 (5 bases). Germline V gene lookup returns CDR1 SGHRS and CDR2 YFSETQ. The germline V and J ends were trimmed by 2 bases and 4 bases, with 13 bases remaining between them. The CDR3 sequence is 15 residues long.

This clone was observed once. The chain carries TRBV10-3 and TRBJ2-1; 9 bases are shared with TRBD2. CDR1 is ENHRY and CDR2 is SYGVKD in the germline V gene. This CDR3 spans 14 amino acids. V lost 4 bases and J lost 7; bases outside the gene matches: 5. CDR3 nucleotides: TGTGCCATCAGTGGTAGCGGGGGAAGGAATGAGCAGTTCTTC. Protein product: CAISGSGGRNEQFF.

This chain connects TRBV5-4 to TRBJ2-3, with 14 nucleotides matching TRBD2. Germline values: CDR1 SGHNT, CDR2 YYREEE (reference sequence). V lost 0 bases and J lost 5; bases outside the gene matches: 5. This CDR3 comprises 17 residues. CDR3 sequence (DNA): TGTGCCAGCAGCTTGGGACTAGCGGGGGGGCCTATAGATACGCAGTATTTT. The encoded protein is CASSLGLAGGPIDTQYF.

V usage is TRBV11-3 and J usage is TRBJ1-1; D unresolved. Trimming left V 1 base short and J 1 base short, with 10 bases between. There are 15 residues in the CDR3. CDR1 SGHNT and CDR2 YENEEA come from the germline V gene. CDR3 sequence (DNA): TGTGCCAGCAGCTTAGGGACTAGTGAGAACACTGAAGCTTTCTTT. Its protein product is CASSLGTSENTEAFF. The full variable domain, in which reference TRBV11-3 and TRBJ1-1 provide the parts outside the CDR3, is EAGVVQSPRYKIIEKKQPVAFWCNPISGHNTLYWYLQNLGQGPELLIRYENEEAVDDSQLPKDRFSAERLKGVDSTLKIQPAELGDSAVYLCASSLGTSENTEAFFGQGTRLTVV.

For the CDR3, the DNA is TGTGCCAGCACCCCTGGGGGGAACAATCAGCCCCAGCATTTT. It specifies CASTPGGNNQPQHF. The V gene is TRBV6-1, the J gene TRBJ1-5; D may be TRBD1 (5 bases). The CDR3 is 14 amino acids. The ends were cut back, 7 bases at V and 3 bases at J, with 13 bases in the middle. From germline, CDR1 is MNHNS and CDR2 SASEGT.

This chain links TRBV5-1 with TRBJ1-2, with 10 bases identical to TRBD1. J gave up 8 bases and V 0 bases, and 7 bases lay outside the gene matches. The CDR3 sequence is 15 residues long. Germline assignment: CDR1 SGHRS and CDR2 YFSETQ. The CDR3 DNA reads as TGCGCCAGCAGCTTGGCCGGGACAGGGGAAGAGGGCTACACCTTC. Amino acid sequence: CASSLAGTGEEGYTF.

The chain's CDR3 is CASSSYTAGPNEKLFF. For the CDR3, the DNA is TGTGCCAGCAGCTCATACACAGCGGGACCAAATGAAAAACTGTTTTTT. V is TRBV7-8 and J is TRBJ1-4, with D possibly being TRBD1 (5 bases). Germline CDR1 and CDR2: SGHVS and FQNEAQ. The V and J ends lost 4 bases and 5 bases respectively, with 17 bases between them. The CDR3 spans 16 residues.

V is TRBV19 and J is TRBJ1-5; possibly TRBD1 for D (6 bases). There are 16 residues in the CDR3. Per germline, CDR1 LNHDA and CDR2 SQIVND (reference sequence). Trimming took off 11 bases at V and 3 bases at J, with 23 bases between the two ends. In DNA, the CDR3 is TGTGCCTCCCAAAGGGGGAGGGGCTCCTTCAATCAGCCCCAGCATTTT. Translated, it gives CASQRGRGSFNQPQHF.

The chain uses TRBV6-1 and TRBJ1-1, with D uncertain. There are 13 residues in the CDR3. CDR1 is MNHNS and CDR2 is SASEGT in the germline V gene. The V and J ends lost 1 base and 5 bases respectively, with 8 bases between them. CDR3 loop: CASSEGPGTEAFF. CDR3 nucleotides: TGTGCCAGCAGTGAAGGGCCGGGAACTGAAGCTTTCTTT.

This chain joins TRBV11-1 and TRBJ2-7, with D hard to call. Germline V gene sequence: CDR1 SGHAT, CDR2 FQDESV (reference sequence). The ends were cut back, 1 base at V and 2 bases at J, with 9 bases in the middle. There are 14 residues in the CDR3. The CDR3 loop reads CASSLEYPAYEQYF. CDR3 in DNA: TGTGCCAGCAGCTTAGAGTACCCAGCCTACGAGCAGTACTTC.